This TCR beta chain is from a study of cytomegalovirus exposure and HLA in healthy donors. Study in general: In an early release, HLA-typed donors contributed about 79 million unique TCR sequences.

Study-wide findings and caveats: In a later analysis, HLA-C alleles had the fewest associated TCRs, DRB1 alleles the most.

With regard to this clone: Its specificity is not known.

With 60 Vbeta and 13 Jbeta primers, the PCR was carried out. Repertoires were generated with immunoSEQ multiplex PCR, while TCRdb's copy carries only in-frame clones and drops some. This table has more than 110,000 clones, more than 75% appearing once. Healthy bone marrow donors made up the cohort. The J segment lost 6 bases and the V segment lost 1 base, leaving 14 bases of the junction unmatched. Per germline, CDR1 SGHKS and CDR2 YYEKEE (reference sequence). The CDR3 loop spans 19 amino acids. The clonotype originates from a man in his late teens or twenties in good health and CMV-seronegative. The chain joins TRBV5-5 to TRBJ2-4; 12 bases fit TRBD2. The sample was PBMCs. CDR3 in amino acids: CASSLPLGASGGAVNIQYF. The CDR3 DNA is TGTGCCAGCAGCTTGCCCCTGGGGGCTAGCGGGGGGGCGGTAAACATTCAGTACTTC.